This T cell receptor (beta chain) was sequenced for a study of cytomegalovirus exposure and HLA in healthy donors. Germline assignment: CDR1 GTSNPN and CDR2 SVGIG (reference sequence). J was trimmed by 3 bases and V by 4 bases; bases with no gene match: 4. The CDR3 covers 13 residues. Using immunoSEQ multiplex PCR, the repertoire was profiled, and TCRdb retains in-frame clones only, with some absent. The sample shows about 160,000 clones, roughly 96% of them seen only once. Comment on this clone: The antigen is not known.

Study-level findings and limits: The listing of approximately 160 TCR beta chains classed them as cytomegalovirus-associated. The tendency of first-cohort TCR clusters to co-occur in the roughly 110 validation repertoires emerged from a later analysis. A few chains linked to CMV were shown in vitro to be specific for CMV antigens.

The gene calls are TRBV30 and TRBJ1-1; 8 bases are a match to TRBD1. This TCR came from a woman in her late teens or twenties in good health and CMV-seronegative. Sequencing was performed on PBMCs. Here the CDR3 DNA reads TGTGCCTGGAACCAGGGGGCTCACACTGAAGCTTTCTTT. It specifies CAWNQGAHTEAFF.